The entry that follows covers one T cell receptor (beta chain) sequence. Its antigen is undetermined. The data were obtained in a study of CD8+ T cells in alopecia areata. Study-wide findings and caveats: Scalp and blood retained many expanded lesional clones during tofacitinib.

The CDR3 totals 13 residues. V was clipped by 7 bases and J by 5 bases; unmatched bases: 7. From germline, CDR1 is MNHNS and CDR2 SASEGT. It was cDNA, reverse transcribed from extracted RNA, that served as the sequencing template. The data were produced by immunoSEQ multiplex PCR, yet TCRdb's version contains in-frame clones alone and is incomplete. The table shows 200,000 to 250,000 clones, with 35% to 40% occurring only once. Regarding treatment: oral pan-JAK inhibitor, 5-10 mg twice daily. From PBMCs, CD4+ and CD8+ T cells were sorted. The specimen was CD4+ T cells sorted from blood, collected between weeks 30 and 35, from a patient treated with tofacitinib. The chain uses TRBV6-1 and TRBJ1-1; the match to TRBD1 covers 7 bases. The sequence came from a human donor with alopecia areata. The CDR3 region is CASNIGGQTEAFF. CDR3 bases: TGTGCCAGCAACATAGGGGGCCAAACTGAAGCTTTCTTT.